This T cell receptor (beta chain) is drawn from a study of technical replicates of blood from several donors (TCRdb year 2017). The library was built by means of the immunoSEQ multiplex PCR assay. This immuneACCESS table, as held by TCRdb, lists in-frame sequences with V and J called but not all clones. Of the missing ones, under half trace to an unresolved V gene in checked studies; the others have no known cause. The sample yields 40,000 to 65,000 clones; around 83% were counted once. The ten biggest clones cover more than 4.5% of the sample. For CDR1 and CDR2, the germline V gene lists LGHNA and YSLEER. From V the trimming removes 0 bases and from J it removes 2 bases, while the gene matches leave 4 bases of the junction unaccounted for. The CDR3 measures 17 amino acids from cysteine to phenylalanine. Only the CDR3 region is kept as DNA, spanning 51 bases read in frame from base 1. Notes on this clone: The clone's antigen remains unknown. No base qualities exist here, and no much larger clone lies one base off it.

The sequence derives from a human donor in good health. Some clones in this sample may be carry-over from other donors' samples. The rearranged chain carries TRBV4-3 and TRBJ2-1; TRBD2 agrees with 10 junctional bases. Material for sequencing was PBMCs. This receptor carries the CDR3 CASSQDSLAGPYNEQFF. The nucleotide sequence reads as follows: TGCGCCAGCAGCCAAGATTCACTAGCGGGGCCCTACAATGAGCAGTTCTTC.